What follows describes a single T cell receptor (beta chain). The antigen remains unidentified. MiXCR, run by TCRdb on the 5' RACE reads, gives a single entry per CDR3 protein. The sample yields some 130,000 distinct CDR3 sequences, more than 5.5% seen once. This record belongs to a study of CD8 T cells in ankylosing spondylitis. Study-level findings and limits: There was reportedly significant enrichment of clones that were disease-linked in matched ankylosing spondylitis synovial fluid. As for the disease-linked clones, they showed a CD8+ phenotype and occurred at relatively low frequencies in peripheral blood.

V was clipped by 0 bases and J by 4 bases, with 18 bases between them. Germline V gene data show CDR1 as MNHEY and CDR2 as SVGEGT. CDR3 size: 18 residues. The sequencing input was blood, either unsorted or a sorted T cell fraction (not recorded which). The TCR originated in a female donor with ankylosing spondylitis or in good health (not recorded which). The chain joins TRBV6-2 or TRBV6-3 to TRBJ2-2; possible D gene TRBD1, 5 bases. CDR3 loop: CASSYSLMVGASTGELFF. The DNA of the CDR3 is TGTGCCAGCAGTTACTCGTTGATGGTAGGGGCGAGCACCGGGGAGCTGTTTTTT.